The clone carrying this TCR beta chain has a handful of counts. Described time point: patch test 2, 6 weeks after DPC sensitization. Treatment given: therapeutic diphenylcyclopropenone sensitization with weekly scalp DPC. This sample was included in a study of human T cells and chemical hapten exposure. The germline V gene has CDR1 SGHDN and CDR2 FVKESK. Trimming took 1 base from V and 2 from J, leaving 14 bases between them. The CDR3 runs to 17 residues. The library tagged individual cDNA molecules with unique molecular identifiers. TCRdb reprocessed the RACE reads via MiXCR and lists one record per CDR3 protein. The profile shows approximately 110,000 distinct CDR3 sequences, more than 7% of them singletons.

The receptor comes from a woman aged 40 to 50 with alopecia areata. Some clones in this sample may be carry-over from other donors' samples. The specimen comprised whole blood, sampled in connection with sensitization to the hapten diphenylcyclopropenone (DPC). The chain recombines TRBV14 with TRBJ2-2; tentative D call: TRBD1 (6 bases). In DNA, the CDR3 is TGTGCCAGCAGCCAAGCGACCGTCAGGGGTAACACCGGGGAGCTGTTTTTT. Protein: CASSQATVRGNTGELFF.